The rows below give T cell receptor beta chains drawn from one sample of a study of cytomegalovirus exposure and HLA in healthy donors. Sequencing used immunoSEQ multiplex PCR; TCRdb keeps in-frame clones, though not all of them. The sample contains about 140,000 clones, 88% of which appear only once. The sample taken for sequencing was PBMCs. The source of these receptors is a woman aged 40 to 55 in good health and CMV-seronegative. CDR3s include the opening cysteine and the closing phenylalanine or tryptophan. Fields, in order: D gene, clone size, J gene, V gene, CDR3 DNA, CDR3 protein. D genes are given only for firm matches. Some rows have no size entry. The others give once, few or many, or a class for an expanded clone.

>TRBD2|once|TRBJ2-5|TRBV5-4
TGTGCCAGCAGCCCCTCCGGCGGGAGAGGGGAGACCCAGTACTTC
CASSPSGGRGETQYF
>-|-|TRBJ2-7|TRBV7-9
TGTGCCAGCAGCTCACAGGCCTACGAGCAGTACTTC
CASSSQAYEQYF
>-|-|TRBJ2-7|TRBV28
TGTGCCAGCAGAGATGGAGGGCCGGTCAACGAGCAGTACTTC
CASRDGGPVNEQYF
>TRBD2|-|TRBJ2-1|TRBV9
TGTGCCAGCAGCGCCGCGGGAGGGGGGAGAGCACATGAGCAGTTCTTC
CASSAAGGGRAHEQFF
>-|-|TRBJ2-1|TRBV28
TGTGCCAGCATGAGACAGCTACACAATGAGCAGTTCTTC
CASMRQLHNEQFF
>TRBD1|-|TRBJ2-7|TRBV28
TGTGCCAGCAGTTTTATCTACAGGGGTACCTACGAGCAGTACTTC
CASSFIYRGTYEQYF
>TRBD1|-|TRBJ2-5|TRBV7-9
TGTTCCAGCAGCTTACTCAGGACAGGGATTTCGTACCAAGAGACCCAGTACTTC
CSSSLLRTGISYQETQYF
>-|-|TRBJ1-5|TRBV7-2
TGTGCCAGCAGCCCCCGGACAGTGAATAGGAATCAGCCCCAGCATTTT
CASSPRTVNRNQPQHF
>TRBD1|-|TRBJ2-5|TRBV7-8
TGTGCCACAGAGGACAGGGCCCAAGAGACCCAGTACTTC
CATEDRAQETQYF
>-|-|TRBJ2-1|TRBV10-2
TGCGCCAGCAGTTCGAGCCGTCTTTACAATGAGCAGTTCTTC
CASSSSRLYNEQFF
>TRBD2|-|TRBJ2-1|TRBV29-1
TGCAGCGTTGATATCTGGGGGACTAGCGGGAGGAGTAATGAGCAGTTCTTC
CSVDIWGTSGRSNEQFF
>TRBD1|-|TRBJ1-5|TRBV6-1
TGTGCCAGCAGGACAGGGGACAATCAGCCCCAGCATTTT
CASRTGDNQPQHF
>-|-|TRBJ2-5|TRBV4-1
TGCGCCAGCAGCTTGGGCAGGGAAGAGACCCAGTACTTC
CASSLGREETQYF
>-|-|TRBJ2-2|TRBV19
TGTGCCAGTAGTATTTGGGCAGGGGCCGACACCGGGGAGCTGTTTTTT
CASSIWAGADTGELFF
>TRBD1|-|TRBJ2-1|TRBV6-5
TGTGCCAGCAGGCAGTGGGACAGCTCCTACAATGAGCAGTTCTTC
CASRQWDSSYNEQFF
>-|-|TRBJ1-1|TRBV19
TGTGCCAGTAGTAATCTCGGGTTGTACTCTCCTGAAGCTTTCTTT
CASSNLGLYSPEAFF
>-|-|TRBJ2-7|TRBV5-5
TGTGCCAGCAGCTCTGACAGGACATCTAGTATGTACTTC
CASSSDRTSSMYF
>TRBD2|once|TRBJ2-2|TRBV11-2
TGTGCCAGCAGCTTAGATCGGATGTCTAGCGGGAGTATCGGGGAGCTGTTTTTT
CASSLDRMSSGSIGELFF
>-|once|TRBJ2-5|TRBV5-6
TGTGCCAGCAGCTTGCTTCGGGGGGAGACCCAGTACTTC
CASSLLRGETQYF
>-|-|TRBJ1-5|TRBV25-1
TGTGCCAGCAGCGCCCGGTTCGGCAATCAGCCCCAGCATTTT
CASSARFGNQPQHF